This T cell receptor (beta chain) was profiled in a study of CXCR4 blockade with PD-1 therapy in pancreatic cancer (dated by TCRdb to the late 2010s). Notes on the research overall: The study analyzed resected pancreatic ductal adenocarcinoma using multiplex immunohistochemistry and TCRbeta immunosequencing, along with ex vivo slice culture to test PD-1 and CXCR4 blockade. To look at intratumoral heterogeneity, the researchers TCR-sequenced two geographically distinct regions from each of 5 or 6 tumors. What the work shows at the level of the full study, not this receptor alone: Tumors had clonal expansion, with a mean productive clonality of approximately 0.15 compared with roughly 0.05 in healthy blood, yet clonality showed no correlation with survival. A strong correlation was found between the frequency of an amino acid clone and the number of distinct nucleotide rearrangements encoding that clone, which suggests convergent selection driven by common tumor antigens. Only TCRbeta chains were sequenced, so true antigen-specificity overlap of convergent dominant clones remained unconfirmed pending paired alpha-beta single-cell sequencing.

Comments on this clone: It lacks a known antigen. There are no base qualities to consult, and no much larger clone falls within one base.

The archived tumor blocks came from patients who had not received neoadjuvant therapy before resection. For the preserved-tissue arm, the study drew on more than 29 surgical resection samples taken from 20 to 25 pancreatic ductal adenocarcinoma patients who had not been treated previously. DNA for the resection arm was extracted from ten 5-micron curls of FFPE tumor cut next to the multiplex immunohistochemistry slide. The immunoSEQ Assay at Adaptive Biotechnologies was used to immunosequence TCRbeta CDR3 regions from the extracted DNA. In the authors' own workflow: To measure the absolute abundance of each unique TCRbeta CDR3, the sequences were collapsed and filtered. Clonality was calculated as 1 minus Pielou's evenness, using only productive in-frame rearrangements. Regional overlap was evaluated by tracking the top 100 nucleotide rearrangements across paired samples, and paired versus unrelated samples were compared using the Morisita index. The immunoSEQ Rearrangement Details tool was used to assess whether nucleotide rearrangements converged onto identical amino acid sequences. Not all clones reach the TCRdb copy of this immuneACCESS table, which keeps in-frame sequences only. Checked studies attribute under half of the gap to unresolved V genes and leave the rest unexplained. The V and J calls and clone size come from that table; D and trimming were worked out from the DNA. This sample has 15,000 or so clones in its table, and about 72% of those were observed once. The ten largest clones take up over 4.5% of the sample.

The sequence came from a human donor with pancreatic ductal adenocarcinoma. Sequencing was carried out using tumor tissue.

The sequenced DNA: TGTGCCAGTAGTATGACAGGAGATGGCTACACCTTC. This yields the protein CASSMTGDGYTF. Recombination linked TRBV19 to TRBJ1-2; TRBD1 is perhaps the D gene, given 6 matching bases. The junction shows trimming of 3 bases on V and 6 bases on J, plus 8 bases between the germline ends. Spanning cysteine to phenylalanine, the CDR3 consists of 12 amino acids. CDR3 DNA only is kept here, 36 bases in frame from base 1. As encoded in the germline V gene (reference sequence), CDR1 is LNHDA while CDR2 is SQIVND.